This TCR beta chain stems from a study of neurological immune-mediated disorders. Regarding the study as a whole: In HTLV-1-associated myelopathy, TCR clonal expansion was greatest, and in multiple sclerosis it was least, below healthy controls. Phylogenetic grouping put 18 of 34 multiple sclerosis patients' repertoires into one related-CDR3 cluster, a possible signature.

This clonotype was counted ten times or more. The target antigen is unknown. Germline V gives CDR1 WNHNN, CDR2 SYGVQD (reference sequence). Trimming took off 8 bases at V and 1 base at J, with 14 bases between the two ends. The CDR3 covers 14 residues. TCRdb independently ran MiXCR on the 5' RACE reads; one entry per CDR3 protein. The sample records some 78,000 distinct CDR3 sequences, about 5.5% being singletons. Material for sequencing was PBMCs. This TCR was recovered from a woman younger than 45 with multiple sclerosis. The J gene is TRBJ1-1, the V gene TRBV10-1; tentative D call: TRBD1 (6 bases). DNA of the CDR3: TGCGCCAGCGCCTCGGGACAACCGAACACTGAAGCTTTCTTT. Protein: CASASGQPNTEAFF.